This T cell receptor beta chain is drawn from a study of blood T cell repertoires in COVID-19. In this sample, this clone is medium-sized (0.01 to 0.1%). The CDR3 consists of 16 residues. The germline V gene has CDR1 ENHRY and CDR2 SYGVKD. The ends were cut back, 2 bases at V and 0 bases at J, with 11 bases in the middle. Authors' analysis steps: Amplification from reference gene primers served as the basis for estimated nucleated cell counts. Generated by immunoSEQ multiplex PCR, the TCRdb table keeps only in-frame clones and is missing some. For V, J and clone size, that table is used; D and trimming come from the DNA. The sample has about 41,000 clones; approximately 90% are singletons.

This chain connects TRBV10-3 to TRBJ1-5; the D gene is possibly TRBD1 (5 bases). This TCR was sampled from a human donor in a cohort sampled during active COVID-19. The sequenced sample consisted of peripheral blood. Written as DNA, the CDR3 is TGTGCCATCAGTGAGGGGGGACTTTATAGCAATCAGCCCCAGCATTTT. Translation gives CAISEGGLYSNQPQHF.